Each of the 9 T cell receptor beta chains below was sequenced from the same sample in a study of blood T cell repertoires in COVID-19. Assay: immunoSEQ multiplex PCR; the TCRdb copy retains only in-frame clones and omits some. Found here are approximately 250,000 clones, roughly 88% of them singletons; the top ten hold about 3.4%. Material for sequencing was PBMCs or T cells enriched from blood (not recorded which). Source of these receptors: a woman aged 35 to 49 who had been exposed to COVID-19.

The rearrangement links TRBV6-2 or TRBV6-3 to TRBJ2-4, with D possibly TRBD1 on 6 matching bases. This CDR3 comprises 11 residues. Trimming stripped 2 bases from V and 13 bases from J, with 9 bases between. The germline V gene encodes CDR1 MNHEY and CDR2 SVGEGT. The CDR3 region is CASSYGTTQYF. The CDR3 nucleotides are TGTGCCAGCAGTTACGGGACAACCCAGTACTTC.

On this clone: Other nucleotide sequences in the sample specify the same CDR3. This chain links TRBV18 with TRBJ2-3, with D unclear. Trimming stripped 3 bases from V and 5 bases from J, with 6 bases between. The CDR3 is 12 amino acids. The germline gives CDR1 KGHSH, CDR2 LQKENI. In DNA form, the CDR3 reads TGTGCCAGCTCACCCACGGTAGATACGCAGTATTTT. This encodes CASSPTVDTQYF. The variable domain in full, completed from reference TRBV18 and TRBJ2-3, reads NAGVMQNPRHLVRRRGQEARLRCSPMKGHSHVYWYRQLPEEGLKFMVYLQKENIIDESGMPKERFSAEFPKEGPSILRIQQVVRGDSAAYFCASSPTVDTQYFGPGTRLTVL.

The DNA of the CDR3 is TGCGCCAGCAGCCAAGAAGGGACATATAACACCGGGGAGCTGTTTTTT. It encodes CASSQEGTYNTGELFF. The V call is TRBV4-3, the J call TRBJ2-2, with D perhaps TRBD1 (6 bases). Germline CDR1 is LGHNA and CDR2 is YSLEER. The CDR3 is made up of 16 amino acids. The V gene lost 0 bases and the J gene lost 2 bases, with 10 bases spanning the gap.

This clone showed up just once. The chain's CDR3 is CASSLQGRLVFGNSPLHF. The CDR3 DNA is TGTGCCAGCAGTTTACAAGGCAGGCTGGTGTTTGGGAATTCACCCCTCCACTTT. This chain connects TRBV28 to TRBJ1-6; D is ambiguous. V dropped 2 bases and J dropped 7 bases, with 21 bases sitting between them. Germline V gives CDR1 MDHEN, CDR2 SYDVKM. The CDR3 loop spans 18 amino acids.

The chain combines TRBV25-1 with TRBJ2-7, with a weak D call TRBD2 (6 bases). The CDR3 runs 14 residues. The V gene lost 2 bases and the J gene lost 0 bases, with 8 bases spanning the gap. Germline V gene sequence: CDR1 MGHDK, CDR2 SYGVNS. CDR3 in amino acids: CASSEGTGSYEQYF. CDR3 nucleotide sequence: TGTGCCAGCAGTGAAGGGACTGGCTCCTACGAGCAGTACTTC.

The chain couples TRBV2 to TRBJ1-6, with 9 bases that match TRBD1. This CDR3 contains 16 residues. V lost 5 bases, J lost 6 bases, and 8 bases stayed unmatched. Germline lookup yields CDR1 SNHLY and CDR2 FYNNEI. This CDR3 is CASSSKGQGVNSPLHF. CDR3 in DNA: TGTGCCAGCAGTTCTAAGGGACAGGGTGTTAATTCACCCCTCCACTTT.

This sequence joins TRBV5-6 and TRBJ2-1, with 9 bases aligning to TRBD2. The CDR3 is 16 residues long. Losses at the gene ends were 4 bases for V and 4 bases for J; bases not matched to a gene: 9. The germline gives CDR1 SGHDT, CDR2 YYEEEE. The CDR3 nucleotides are TGTGCCAGCAGCCGGACTAGCGCGTTACGTTACAATGAGCAGTTCTTC. Translating gives CASSRTSALRYNEQFF.

This clone was seen once. The chain links TRBV19 to TRBJ2-1; 10 bases align to TRBD1. The germline gives CDR1 LNHDA, CDR2 SQIVND (reference sequence). The V and J ends lost 8 bases and 4 bases, in that order; junction bases with no gene match: 2. The CDR3 has 13 amino acids. The CDR3 region has the DNA TGTGCCAGTCGGACAGGGGGTTACAATGAGCAGTTCTTC. This codes for CASRTGGYNEQFF.

The chain has TRBV19 and TRBJ1-4; the D is unclear. Trimming took 1 base from V and 0 from J, leaving 12 bases between them. This CDR3 contains 17 residues. Germline V gene lookup returns CDR1 LNHDA and CDR2 SQIVND (reference sequence). The CDR3 coding sequence is TGTGCCAGTAGTATAGGGTCCAGTATGACAACTAATGAAAAACTGTTTTTT. Its protein product is CASSIGSSMTTNEKLFF. Together with reference TRBV19 and TRBJ1-4, the CDR3 gives the full variable domain: DGGITQSPKYLFRKEGQNVTLSCEQNLNHDAMYWYRQDPGQGLRLIYYSQIVNDFQKGDIAEGYSVSREKKESFPLTVTSAQKNPTAFYLCASSIGSSMTTNEKLFFGSGTQLSVL.